Reported below is one TCR beta chain. What antigen it recognizes has not been identified. Base qualities are missing; no much larger clone stands one base away. These data come from a study of blood T cell repertoires in COVID-19 (TCRdb year 2020). General notes on the study: Collaborator samples came from the United States, Italy and Spain and covered acute and convalescent phases of COVID-19. The material from the prospective study consisted of cDNA or gDNA derived from T cells, B-cell-depleted T cells, or PBMCs. The repertoires were released in a freely available public database meant as a resource for research on the immune response to SARS-CoV-2. Deeply sampled blood TCRbeta repertoires from subjects exposed to, actively infected with, or recovered from COVID-19 were included in the dataset. Samples came from the ongoing ImmuneRACE study (first 160 participants) plus 1,254 subjects from 6 global collaborators. The sample metadata nearly always contained a de-identified subject ID, COVID-19 status, age in years and sex. Where available, HLA class I and class II types were taken from metadata supplied by the sample provider and were not determined by assay-based typing.

TCRbeta CDR3 regions were amplified from genomic DNA using the immunoSEQ Assay, a bias-controlled multiplex PCR. The authors processed their data as follows. Nucleated cell counts per sample were estimated from amplification of reference gene primers within the assay. To quantify the absolute abundance of each unique TCRbeta CDR3 rearrangement, sequence reads were collapsed and filtered. For each sample, productive Simpson clonality was calculated as the square root of Simpson's diversity index across productive rearrangements. TCRdb's version of the immuneACCESS table is confined to in-frame rearrangements and falls short of the full clone set. An unresolved V gene accounts for under half of the shortfall where checked; the remainder is of unknown origin. That table gives V, J and clone size, and the DNA gave D and trimming. This sample gives over 250,000 clones in total; roughly 90% of them show up just once. The top ten hold under 4.5% of the sample.

The CDR3 spans 15 residues, from the cysteine through the phenylalanine. Of all the DNA, just the CDR3 is kept, 45 bases in frame from base 1. Taken from the germline V gene (reference sequence), the CDR1 and CDR2 loops are MNHEY and SMNVEV. The germline V and J ends show losses of 1 base and 4 bases respectively, and no gene match explains 5 bases of the junction. Samples from volunteer blood donors who had recovered from COVID-19 were contributed by a second Seattle source. The collaborating institutions used their own protocols to collect whole blood in K2EDTA tubes. For TCRbeta analysis, collaborators shipped samples in one of three forms: frozen whole blood, isolated PBMCs, or DNA extracted from either of those sample types. What the authors observed across the whole study: How much clinical and demographic metadata was included differed by source and by participant, and the metadata was provided uncurated.

Sequencing was done on a sample of peripheral blood. This receptor was identified in a man aged 55-75 years who had recovered from COVID-19. This sequence uses TRBV27 and TRBJ1-2, with 8 middle bases fitting TRBD1. The DNA is as follows: TGTGCCAGCAGTTTATTCCCAGGGGGCGGCTATGGCTACACCTTC. It translates as CASSLFPGGGYGYTF.